The 27 T cell receptor beta chains given below trace back to one sample, sequenced in a study of cytomegalovirus exposure and HLA in healthy donors. Primers included in the PCR were 60 Vbeta and 13 Jbeta primers. The protocol was immunoSEQ multiplex PCR, while the TCRdb copy is restricted to in-frame clones and leaves out a portion. The table lists some 150,000 clones, roughly 80% of them singletons. Sequences were obtained from PBMCs. Receptor source: a boy younger than 10 in good health and CMV-seronegative.

This chain connects TRBV29-1 to TRBJ2-5; TRBD2 might be the D (6 bases). From germline, CDR1 is SQVTM and CDR2 ANQGSEA. The CDR3 is 16 residues long. Trimming left V 0 bases short and J 2 bases short, with 16 bases between. The CDR3 DNA reads as TGCAGCGTTGAAGATCTTATTGGGGCGGGGCAAGAGACCCAGTACTTC. The encoded protein is CSVEDLIGAGQETQYF.

This chain links TRBV27 with TRBJ2-5, with D possibly TRBD1 on 6 matching bases. The last part of the DNA fits TRBJ2-7 better; the J call may be wrong. This CDR3 spans 13 amino acids. Looked up from germline, CDR1 is MNHEY and CDR2 is SMNVEV (reference sequence). The CDR3 region is CASSLTGWYEQYF. CDR3 coding DNA: TGTGCCAGCAGTTTAACAGGGTGGTACGAGCAGTACTTC.

This chain connects TRBV7-2 to TRBJ2-2; no definite D call. The CDR3 extends over 12 amino acids. The V end lost 5 bases, the J end lost 4 bases, and 5 bases lay between the germline ends. From germline, CDR1 is SGHTA and CDR2 FQGNSA. This chain's CDR3 is CASSLFTGELFF. For the CDR3, the DNA is TGTGCCAGCAGCCTGTTCACCGGGGAGCTGTTTTTT.

The V and J genes are TRBV9 and TRBJ1-5; 7 bases align to TRBD1. The CDR3 is 15 amino acids. The germline V gene encodes CDR1 SGDLS and CDR2 YYNGEE. J was trimmed by 5 bases and V by 0 bases; bases with no gene match: 5. The CDR3 DNA sequence: TGTGCCAGCAGCGTAGACGCAGGGGGGTATCAGCCCCAGCATTTT. This sequence encodes CASSVDAGGYQPQHF.

Concerning this clone itself: It is likely a read error, because the conserved phenylalanine at the end of the CDR3 is missing. The rearrangement uses TRBV6-5 and TRBJ2-7; 10 positions match TRBD1. CDR1 and CDR2 (germline): MNHEY, SVGAGI. V was clipped by 4 bases and J by 7 bases; unmatched bases: 13. The CDR3 spans 16 residues. The CDR3 protein is CASSFTPGTGDREQYL. The CDR3 nucleotides read TGTGCCAGCAGTTTTACCCCCGGGACAGGGGATCGGGAGCAGTACCTC.

The V call is TRBV15, the J call TRBJ2-3; D might be TRBD1 (6 bases). This CDR3 contains 16 residues. V shed 8 bases and J shed 4 bases, with 22 bases lying between them. CDR1 is LNHNV, CDR2 YYDKDF, per germline (reference sequence). The CDR3 nucleotides are TGTGCCACCGATCTCGTACAGGGTCGGCGAGCAGATACGCAGTATTTT. Protein product: CATDLVQGRRADTQYF. Using reference TRBV15 and TRBJ2-3 for the parts outside the CDR3, the full variable domain is DAMVIQNPRYQVTQFGKPVTLSCSQTLNHNVMYWYQQKSSQAPKLLFHYYDKDFNNEADTPDNFQSRRPNTSFCFLDIRSPGLGDTAMYLCATDLVQGRRADTQYFGPGTRLTVL.

This chain joins TRBV5-4 and TRBJ2-1; 16 nucleotides match TRBD2. Trimming at V came to 4 bases and at J to 9 bases, leaving 10 bases not matched to a gene. CDR3 length: 17 amino acids. Germline values: CDR1 SGHNT, CDR2 YYREEE (reference sequence). CDR3 residues: CASSTGLAGGTASEQFF. CDR3 coding DNA: TGTGCCAGCAGCACGGGACTAGCGGGAGGGACGGCAAGTGAGCAGTTCTTC.

The chain joins TRBV10-1 to TRBJ2-1, with TRBD1 matching over 8 bases. CDR3 length: 14 residues. V shed 3 bases, J shed 4 bases, and the junction held 2 bases outside the gene matches. Germline V gene data show CDR1 as WNHNN and CDR2 as SYGVQD (reference sequence). The CDR3 DNA is TGCGCCAGCAGTGAAGGGACAGGATACAATGAGCAGTTCTTC. Protein sequence: CASSEGTGYNEQFF.

The chain couples TRBV27 to TRBJ1-5; 7 nucleotides align to TRBD1. The CDR3 is 14 amino acids. Germline-derived CDR1 and CDR2 are MNHEY and SMNVEV (reference sequence). The V segment lost 5 bases and the J segment 2 bases; nucleotides outside the gene matches: 3. DNA of the CDR3: TGTGCCAGCAGTCCCGACAGGGGCAATCAGCCCCAGCATTTT. It encodes CASSPDRGNQPQHF.

The V gene is TRBV7-3, the J gene TRBJ2-2; 7 positions agree with TRBD1. Germline V gene sequence: CDR1 SGHTA, CDR2 FQGTGA. Trimming removed 4 bases from V and 7 bases from J; junction bases left unmatched: 3. The CDR3 is 13 residues long. The CDR3 bases are TGTGCCAGCAGCTCCTCAGGGGGCGGGGAGCTGTTTTTT. Its translation: CASSSSGGGELFF.

The genes are TRBV9 and TRBJ2-1; D not resolved. This CDR3 region has 13 residues. Looked up from germline, CDR1 is SGDLS and CDR2 is YYNGEE. V shed 2 bases and J shed 8 bases, with 11 bases lying between them. CDR3 loop: CASSVASWDEQFF. CDR3 bases: TGTGCCAGCAGCGTTGCTAGTTGGGATGAGCAGTTCTTC.

The V gene is TRBV19, the J gene TRBJ1-2; D not certain. CDR1 is LNHDA, CDR2 SQIVND, per germline (reference sequence). The length of the CDR3 is 11 residues. Trimming removed 8 bases from V and 4 bases from J, with 8 bases in between. The CDR3 here is CASLGSYGYTF. CDR3 bases: TGTGCCAGTCTTGGGAGCTATGGCTACACCTTC.

The V gene is TRBV2, the J gene TRBJ1-2; 8 nucleotides agree with TRBD1. There are 16 residues in the CDR3. Germline CDR1 SNHLY, CDR2 FYNNEI. The trim removed 1 base at V and 4 bases at J, leaving 8 bases unmatched. This chain's CDR3 is CASSEGWQGASYGYTF. CDR3 nucleotide sequence: TGTGCCAGCAGTGAAGGTTGGCAGGGGGCATCCTATGGCTACACCTTC.

This clone was found a few times. Here the CDR3 DNA reads TGTGCCAGCAGTTATGGCGCGGGAGGGGGAGAGACCCAGTACTTC. It yields the protein CASSYGAGGGETQYF. The chain links TRBV6-5 to TRBJ2-5; 9 bases map to TRBD2. The germline V gene encodes CDR1 MNHEY and CDR2 SVGAGI. CDR3 length: 15 amino acids. The V gene end was trimmed by 3 bases and the J gene end by 4 bases; junction bases not matched to a gene: 6.

This chain uses TRBV7-9 with TRBJ2-7; TRBD2 agrees at 12 bases. Germline loops: CDR1 SEHNR, CDR2 FQNEAQ (reference sequence). The CDR3 has 15 residues. Trimming at V came to 4 bases and at J to 3 bases, leaving 4 bases not matched to a gene. The CDR3 region is CASSSGTSGYYEQYF. CDR3 nucleotide sequence: TGTGCCAGCAGCTCCGGGACTAGCGGGTACTACGAGCAGTACTTC.

The rearrangement joins TRBV28 to TRBJ2-1; 8 nucleotides align to TRBD1. Germline CDR1 MDHEN, CDR2 SYDVKM. The junction had 12 bases not matched to a gene; V was cut back by 5 bases and J by 6 bases. This CDR3 contains 16 residues. CDR3 amino acids: CASSTAIDRGINEQFF. CDR3 in DNA: TGTGCCAGCAGTACGGCGATCGACAGGGGTATCAATGAGCAGTTCTTC.

In this sample, this clone turned up once. The chain links TRBV5-4 to TRBJ2-7, with a possible D match to TRBD1 (6 bases). Germline V gives CDR1 SGHNT, CDR2 YYREEE (reference sequence). V lost 4 bases and J lost 5, with 22 bases in between. The CDR3 is 16 amino acids. CDR3 sequence: CASSRITGQSPHEQYF. The CDR3 DNA reads as TGTGCCAGCAGCCGGATAACAGGGCAGTCCCCGCACGAGCAGTACTTC.

The V call is TRBV7-9, the J call TRBJ2-1, with a tentative D call TRBD1 (5 bases). Per the germline V gene, CDR1 is SEHNR and CDR2 is FQNEAQ (reference sequence). Trimming pared 10 bases from V and 15 bases from J, leaving 16 bases between. This CDR3 is 10 amino acids long. CDR3 amino acids: CATFLAGWFF. DNA for the CDR3: TGTGCCACATTCTTGGCAGGGTGGTTCTTC.

The chain is built from TRBV6-5 and TRBJ1-2; D uncertain. V was trimmed by 5 bases and J by 1 base, leaving 11 bases between them. Germline CDR1 and CDR2: MNHEY and SVGAGI. The CDR3 spans 14 residues. The CDR3 loop reads CASSGADINYGYTF. In DNA, the CDR3 is TGTGCCAGCAGTGGCGCGGATATTAACTATGGCTACACCTTC.

This chain joins TRBV4-1 and TRBJ1-2; no reliable D call. V was trimmed by 0 bases and J by 0 bases, leaving 20 bases between them. CDR1 and CDR2 (germline): MGHRA, YSYEKL. This CDR3 region has 19 residues. The CDR3 DNA is TGCGCCAGCAGCCAAGATGGGCTTCGTGCGGGGATGACTAACTATGGCTACACCTTC. Translated, it gives CASSQDGLRAGMTNYGYTF.

V and J are TRBV1 and TRBJ2-7; the table calls TRBD1, which could not be checked here. TRBV1 is assigned pseudogene status. This CDR3 is 17 amino acids long. The CDR3 sequence: CTSSPAAPGQGPYEQYF. CDR3 in DNA: TGCACCAGCAGCCCGGCCGCCCCGGGACAGGGACCCTACGAGCAGTACTTC.

The chain carries TRBV30 and TRBJ2-1; possible D gene TRBD2, 5 bases. CDR1 and CDR2 from the germline V gene are GTSNPN and SVGIG (reference sequence). V gave up 8 bases and J gave up 8 bases, with 16 bases separating them. CDR3 size: 12 residues. The CDR3 bases are TGTGCCCAAGGGTCTAGCAGAGATGAGCAGTTCTTC. Translation gives CAQGSSRDEQFF.

The V call is TRBV6-1, the J call TRBJ2-3, with no clear D. Germline assignment: CDR1 MNHNS and CDR2 SASEGT. The ends were cut back, 7 bases at V and 3 bases at J, with 5 bases in the middle. CDR3 size: 11 residues. In DNA, the CDR3 is TGTGCCAGCACCGGGACAGATACGCAGTATTTT. Protein: CASTGTDTQYF.

The chain carries TRBV28 and TRBJ1-2; D remains ambiguous. Germline CDR1 and CDR2: MDHEN and SYDVKM. This CDR3 is 13 amino acids long. V was shortened by 2 bases and J by 4 bases, with 8 bases between the two germline ends. This chain's CDR3 is CASSLGAGYGYTF. For the CDR3, the DNA is TGTGCCAGCAGTTTAGGTGCCGGCTATGGCTACACCTTC.

This chain uses TRBV19 with TRBJ1-2; 10 bases are shared with TRBD1. The CDR3 is 16 amino acids. V trimming: 8 bases; J trimming: 3 bases; junction bases outside the gene matches: 12. CDR1 is LNHDA, CDR2 SQIVND, per germline (reference sequence). CDR3 region: CASQIYPGQGYYGYTF. CDR3 bases: TGTGCCAGTCAGATCTACCCGGGACAGGGGTACTATGGCTACACCTTC.

The chain recombines TRBV29-1 with TRBJ2-7; 8 bases agree with TRBD2. This CDR3 spans 14 amino acids. Germline-derived CDR1 and CDR2 are SQVTM and ANQGSEA. V lost 7 bases and J lost 1; bases outside the gene matches: 9. CDR3 nucleotides: TGCAGCGCCTCACTTGCGGGGGGTTCCTACGAGCAGTACTTC. Residues: CSASLAGGSYEQYF.

V usage is TRBV4-2 and J usage is TRBJ2-5; D possibly corresponds to TRBD2 (5 bases). CDR1 is LGHNA, CDR2 YNFKEQ, per germline. CDR3 size: 16 residues. Trimming took 2 bases from V and 5 from J, leaving 18 bases between them. The CDR3 protein is CASSQSLGEGGETQYF. DNA for the CDR3: TGTGCCAGCAGCCAATCTTTAGGAGAGGGTGGGGAGACCCAGTACTTC.